The clone carrying this T cell receptor (beta chain) showed up just once. The source of the sample is a study of blood T cell repertoires in COVID-19. As for the study in general: PBMCs, B-cell-depleted T cells, or T cells provided the cDNA or gDNA that made up the material.

Profiled with immunoSEQ multiplex PCR; TCRdb holds only in-frame clones, not every one. The sample has about 50,000 clones, about 90% seen once. This CDR3 comprises 16 residues. Germline V gene sequence: CDR1 SGHVS, CDR2 FQNEAQ. The J segment lost 1 base and the V segment lost 4 bases, leaving 9 bases of the junction unmatched. Input material: peripheral blood. The rearrangement joins TRBV7-8 to TRBJ2-7; 8 positions match TRBD1. This clonotype was sampled from a human donor with active COVID-19. The donor label of this sample is uncertain. The CDR3 sequence is CASSSRGGTGSYEQYF. In DNA form, the CDR3 reads TGTGCCAGCAGCTCTCGAGGGGGGACAGGATCCTACGAGCAGTACTTC.